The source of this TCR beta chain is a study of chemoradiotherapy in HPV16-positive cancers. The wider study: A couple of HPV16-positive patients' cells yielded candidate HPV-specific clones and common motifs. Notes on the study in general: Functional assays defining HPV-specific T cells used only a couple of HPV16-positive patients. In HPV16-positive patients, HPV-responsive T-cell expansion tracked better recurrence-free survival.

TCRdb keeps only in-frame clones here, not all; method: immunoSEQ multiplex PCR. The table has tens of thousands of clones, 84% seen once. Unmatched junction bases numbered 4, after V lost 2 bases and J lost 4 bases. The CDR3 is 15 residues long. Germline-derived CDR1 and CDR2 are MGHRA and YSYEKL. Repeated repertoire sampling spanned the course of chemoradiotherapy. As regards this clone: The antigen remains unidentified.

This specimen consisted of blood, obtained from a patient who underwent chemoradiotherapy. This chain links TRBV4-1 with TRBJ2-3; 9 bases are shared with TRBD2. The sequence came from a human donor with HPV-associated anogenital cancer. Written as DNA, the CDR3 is TGCGCCAGCAGCCAATCTAGCGGGGTTGCAGATACGCAGTATTTT. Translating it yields CASSQSSGVADTQYF.